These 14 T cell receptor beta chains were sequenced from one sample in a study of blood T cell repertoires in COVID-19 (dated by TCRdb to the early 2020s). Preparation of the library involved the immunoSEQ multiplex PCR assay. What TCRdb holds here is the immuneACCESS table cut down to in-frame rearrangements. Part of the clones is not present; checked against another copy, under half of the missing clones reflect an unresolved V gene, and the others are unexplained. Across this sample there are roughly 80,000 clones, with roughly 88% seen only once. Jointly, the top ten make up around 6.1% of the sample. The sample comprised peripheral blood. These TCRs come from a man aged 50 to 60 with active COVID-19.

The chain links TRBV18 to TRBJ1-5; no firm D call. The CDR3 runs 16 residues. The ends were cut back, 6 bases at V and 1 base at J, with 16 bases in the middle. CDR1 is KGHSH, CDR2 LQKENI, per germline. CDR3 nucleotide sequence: TGTGCCAGCTCCCGGGGAGAGGCCGTAAGCAATCAGCCCCAGCATTTT. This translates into CASSRGEAVSNQPQHF.

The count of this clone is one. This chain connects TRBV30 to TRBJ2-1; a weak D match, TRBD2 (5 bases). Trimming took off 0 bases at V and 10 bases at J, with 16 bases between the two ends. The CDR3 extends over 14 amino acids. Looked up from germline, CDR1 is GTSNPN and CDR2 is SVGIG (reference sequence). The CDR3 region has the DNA TGTGCCTGGAGTGTAGCCAGCGGCGTATCGGAGCAGTTCTTC. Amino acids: CAWSVASGVSEQFF.

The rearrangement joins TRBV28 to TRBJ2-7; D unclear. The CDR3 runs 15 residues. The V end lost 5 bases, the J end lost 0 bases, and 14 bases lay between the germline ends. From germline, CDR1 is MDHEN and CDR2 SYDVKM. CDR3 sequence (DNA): TGTGCCAGCAGTCCCCATCGCGGTGACTCCTACGAGCAGTACTTC. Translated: CASSPHRGDSYEQYF.

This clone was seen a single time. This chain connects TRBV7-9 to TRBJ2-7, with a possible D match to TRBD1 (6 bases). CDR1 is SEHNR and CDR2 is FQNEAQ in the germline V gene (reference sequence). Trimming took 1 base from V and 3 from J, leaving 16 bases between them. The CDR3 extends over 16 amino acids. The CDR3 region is CASSLGTARLNYEQYF. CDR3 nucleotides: TGTGCCAGCAGCTTAGGGACAGCGAGACTTAACTACGAGCAGTACTTC.

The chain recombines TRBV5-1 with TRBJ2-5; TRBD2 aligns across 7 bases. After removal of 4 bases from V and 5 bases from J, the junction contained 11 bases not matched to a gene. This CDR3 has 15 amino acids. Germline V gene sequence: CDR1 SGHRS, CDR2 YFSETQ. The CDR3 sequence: CASSQSGGPEETQYF. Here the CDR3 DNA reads TGCGCCAGCAGCCAATCGGGGGGTCCGGAGGAGACCCAGTACTTC.

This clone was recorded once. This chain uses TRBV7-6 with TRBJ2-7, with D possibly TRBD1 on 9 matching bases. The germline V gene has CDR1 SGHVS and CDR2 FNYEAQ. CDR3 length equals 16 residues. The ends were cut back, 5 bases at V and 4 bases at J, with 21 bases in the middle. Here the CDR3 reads CASSPGGTGIFYEQYF. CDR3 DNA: TGTGCCAGCAGCCCGGGGGGGACAGGGATCTTTTACGAGCAGTACTTC.

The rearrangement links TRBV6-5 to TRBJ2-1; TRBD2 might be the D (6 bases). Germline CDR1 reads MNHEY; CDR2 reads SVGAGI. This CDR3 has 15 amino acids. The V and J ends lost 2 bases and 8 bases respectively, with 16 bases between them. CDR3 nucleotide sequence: TGTGCCAGCAGTTACCGGGACTGGCCTATCGATGAGCAGTTCTTC. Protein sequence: CASSYRDWPIDEQFF.

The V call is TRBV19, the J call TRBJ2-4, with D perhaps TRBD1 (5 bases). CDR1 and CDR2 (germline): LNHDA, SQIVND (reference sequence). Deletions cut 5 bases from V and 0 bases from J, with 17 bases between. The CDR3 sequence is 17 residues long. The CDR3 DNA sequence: TGTGCCAGTAGTGTACAAAGGACACAACTAGCCAAAAACATTCAGTACTTC. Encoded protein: CASSVQRTQLAKNIQYF.

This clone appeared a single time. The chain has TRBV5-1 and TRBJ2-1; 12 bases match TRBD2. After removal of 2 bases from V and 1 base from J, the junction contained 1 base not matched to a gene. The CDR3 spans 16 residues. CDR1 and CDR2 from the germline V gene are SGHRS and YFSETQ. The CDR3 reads CASSFLAGGSYNEQFF. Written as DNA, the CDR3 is TGCGCCAGCAGCTTTCTAGCGGGAGGGTCCTACAATGAGCAGTTCTTC. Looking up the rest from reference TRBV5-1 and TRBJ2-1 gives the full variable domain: KAGVTQTPRYLIKTRGQQVTLSCSPISGHRSVSWYQQTPGQGLQFLFEYFSETQRNKGNFPGRFSGRQFSNSRSEMNVSTLELGDSALYLCASSFLAGGSYNEQFFGPGTRLTVL.

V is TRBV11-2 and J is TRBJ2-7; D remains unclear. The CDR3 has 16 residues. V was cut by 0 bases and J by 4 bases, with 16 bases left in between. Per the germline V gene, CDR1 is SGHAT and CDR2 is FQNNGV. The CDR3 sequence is CASSLDFVFSSYEQYF. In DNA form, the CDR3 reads TGTGCCAGCAGCTTAGATTTTGTCTTTAGTAGTTACGAGCAGTACTTC.

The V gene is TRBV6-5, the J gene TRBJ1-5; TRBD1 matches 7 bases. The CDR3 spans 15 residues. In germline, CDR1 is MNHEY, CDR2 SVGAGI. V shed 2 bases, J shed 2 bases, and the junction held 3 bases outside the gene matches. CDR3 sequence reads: CASSYGTGGNQPQHF. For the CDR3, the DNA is TGTGCCAGCAGTTACGGAACAGGGGGCAATCAGCCCCAGCATTTT.

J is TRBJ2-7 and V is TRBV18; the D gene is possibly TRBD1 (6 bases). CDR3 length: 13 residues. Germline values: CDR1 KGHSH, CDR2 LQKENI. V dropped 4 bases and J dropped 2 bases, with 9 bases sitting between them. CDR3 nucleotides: TGTGCCAGCTCACGGGACACCACCTACGAGCAGTACTTC. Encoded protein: CASSRDTTYEQYF.

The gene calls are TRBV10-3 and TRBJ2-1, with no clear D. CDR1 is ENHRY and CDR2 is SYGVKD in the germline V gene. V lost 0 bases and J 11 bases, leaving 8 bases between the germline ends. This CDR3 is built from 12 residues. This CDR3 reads CAISESLAKQFF. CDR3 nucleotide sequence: TGTGCCATCAGTGAGTCGTTAGCTAAGCAGTTCTTC.

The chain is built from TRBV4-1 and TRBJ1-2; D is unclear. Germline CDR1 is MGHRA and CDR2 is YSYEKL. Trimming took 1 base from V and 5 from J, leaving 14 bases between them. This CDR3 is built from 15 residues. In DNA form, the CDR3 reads TGCGCCAGCAGCCAAGGGGAGGGCAGTTATTATGGCTACACCTTC. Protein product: CASSQGEGSYYGYTF.